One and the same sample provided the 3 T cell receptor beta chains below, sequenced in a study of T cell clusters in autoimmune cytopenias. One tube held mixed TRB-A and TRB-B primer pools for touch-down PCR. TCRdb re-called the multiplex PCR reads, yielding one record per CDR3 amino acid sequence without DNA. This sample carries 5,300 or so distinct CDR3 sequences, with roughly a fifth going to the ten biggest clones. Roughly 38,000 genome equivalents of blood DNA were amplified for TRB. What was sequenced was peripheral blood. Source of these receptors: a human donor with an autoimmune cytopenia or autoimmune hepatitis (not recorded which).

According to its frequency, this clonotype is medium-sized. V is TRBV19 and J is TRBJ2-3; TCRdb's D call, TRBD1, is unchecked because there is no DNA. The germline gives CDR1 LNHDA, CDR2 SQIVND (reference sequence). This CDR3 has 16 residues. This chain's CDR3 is CASSPWTGYGTDTQYF.

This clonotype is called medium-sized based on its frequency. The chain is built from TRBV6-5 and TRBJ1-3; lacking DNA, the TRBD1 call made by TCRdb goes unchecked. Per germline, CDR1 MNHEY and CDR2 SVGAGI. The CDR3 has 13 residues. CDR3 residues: CASTMTGRNTIYF.

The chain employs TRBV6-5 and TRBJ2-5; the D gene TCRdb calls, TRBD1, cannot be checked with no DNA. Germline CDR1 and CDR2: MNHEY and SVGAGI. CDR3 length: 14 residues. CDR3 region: CAISESGGEETQYF.